The clone carrying this T cell receptor beta chain was counted only a few times. This CDR3 comprises 12 residues. CDR1 is SGHTA and CDR2 is FQGNSA in the germline V gene. Trimming removed 5 bases from V and 7 bases from J, with 12 bases in between. The entry originates in a study of T cell changes during pregnancy in multiple sclerosis. Repertoires were generated with immunoSEQ multiplex PCR, while TCRdb's copy carries only in-frame clones and drops some. This sample has tens of thousands of clones, with approximately 86% found just once. The chain is built from TRBV7-2 and TRBJ2-7; D may be TRBD1 (5 bases). The TCR comes from a female donor with multiple sclerosis, enrolled in a pregnancy study. Sequences were derived from CD4+ T cells from peripheral blood mononuclear cells, sampled in the third trimester of pregnancy. CDR3 in DNA: TGTGCCAGCAGCCTGCAGGGTGGGGAGCAGTACTTC. Translation: CASSLQGGEQYF.